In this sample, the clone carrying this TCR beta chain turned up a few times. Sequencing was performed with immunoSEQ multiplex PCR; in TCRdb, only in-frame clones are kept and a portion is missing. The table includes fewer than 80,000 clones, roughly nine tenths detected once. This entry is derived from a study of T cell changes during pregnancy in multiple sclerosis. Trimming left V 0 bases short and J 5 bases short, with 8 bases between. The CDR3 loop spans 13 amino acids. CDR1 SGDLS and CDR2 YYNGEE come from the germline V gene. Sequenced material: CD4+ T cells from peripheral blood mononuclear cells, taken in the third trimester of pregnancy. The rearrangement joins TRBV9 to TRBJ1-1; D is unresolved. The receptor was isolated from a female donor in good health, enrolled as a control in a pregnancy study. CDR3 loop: CASSVDGRTEAFF. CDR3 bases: TGTGCCAGCAGCGTAGATGGGCGAACTGAAGCTTTCTTT. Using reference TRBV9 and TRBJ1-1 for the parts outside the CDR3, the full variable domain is DSGVTQTPKHLITATGQRVTLRCSPRSGDLSVYWYQQSLDQGLQFLIQYYNGEERAKGNILERFSAQQFPDLHSELNLSSLELGDSALYFCASSVDGRTEAFFGQGTRLTVV.